The 30 T cell receptor beta chains below all came from one sample that was sequenced in a study of cytomegalovirus exposure and HLA in healthy donors. Primers for the PCR totalled 60 Vbeta and 13 Jbeta. The repertoire was sequenced with immunoSEQ multiplex PCR; TCRdb's copy has only in-frame clones and lacks some. The sample includes more than 120,000 clones, roughly 80% of them seen just once. The sequenced material came from PBMCs. These receptors were taken from a woman in her twenties or thirties in good health and CMV-seronegative.

The gene calls are TRBV4-1 and TRBJ1-2, with 8 bases matching TRBD1. V gave up 2 bases and J gave up 4 bases; unmatched junction bases: 9. Per germline, CDR1 MGHRA and CDR2 YSYEKL. The CDR3 runs to 16 residues. CDR3 residues: CASSQSVRTGSYGYTF. The CDR3 DNA reads TGCGCCAGCAGCCAAAGCGTGAGGACAGGGAGCTATGGCTACACCTTC.

This chain joins TRBV6-5 and TRBJ2-1; tentative D call: TRBD1 (6 bases). Per germline, CDR1 MNHEY and CDR2 SVGAGI. Trimming pared 5 bases from V and 9 bases from J, leaving 17 bases between. The CDR3 is 14 amino acids. CDR3 sequence reads: CASSLRWRGGEQFF. The CDR3 nucleotides read TGTGCCAGCAGTCTAAGGTGGAGAGGGGGTGAGCAGTTCTTC.

V and J are TRBV5-4 and TRBJ1-4; D is unresolved. The CDR3 totals 13 residues. Germline V CDR1 and CDR2: SGHNT, YYREEE (reference sequence). V was clipped by 0 bases and J by 4 bases, with 4 bases between them. CDR3 amino acids: CASSLDSNEKLFF. In DNA form, the CDR3 reads TGTGCCAGCAGCTTGGACAGTAATGAAAAACTGTTTTTT.

The chain has TRBV5-4 and TRBJ2-3; TRBD1 agrees at 9 bases. Trimming at V came to 1 base and at J to 5 bases, leaving 8 bases not matched to a gene. The CDR3 runs 16 residues. Germline V gives CDR1 SGHNT, CDR2 YYREEE (reference sequence). The CDR3 DNA is TGTGCCAGCAGCTTGTTTGGGACAGGGCGGGAAGATACGCAGTATTTT. Protein product: CASSLFGTGREDTQYF.

The sample holds a few counts of this clone. V and J are TRBV5-1 and TRBJ2-2, with a possible D match to TRBD1 (5 bases). The V end was cut by 0 bases, the J end by 5 bases, with 11 bases between. CDR3 size: 15 residues. Germline CDR1 is SGHRS and CDR2 is YFSETQ. The CDR3 DNA reads as TGCGCCAGCAGCTTGGGCCAGGGAAGTACCGGGGAGCTGTTTTTT. Translation: CASSLGQGSTGELFF.

Ten or more counts support this clone. This chain connects TRBV7-2 to TRBJ2-7, with TRBD1 identical over 9 bases. Germline CDR1 is SGHTA and CDR2 is FQGNSA. V dropped 5 bases and J dropped 2; count of bases not matched to a gene: 4. There are 14 residues in the CDR3. CDR3 DNA sequence: TGTGCCAGCAGCCTGGACAGGGGACCCTACGAGCAGTACTTC. This gives the protein CASSLDRGPYEQYF.

This clone came up a few times. The chain employs TRBV10-3 and TRBJ1-1, with D perhaps TRBD1 (5 bases). The germline gives CDR1 ENHRY, CDR2 SYGVKD. The CDR3 contains 14 residues. V was shortened by 3 bases and J by 0 bases, with 8 bases between the two germline ends. CDR3 region: CAISDRDLNTEAFF. The CDR3 DNA is TGTGCCATCAGTGACAGGGACTTGAACACTGAAGCTTTCTTT.

The rearrangement links TRBV27 to TRBJ2-7; 7 nucleotides agree with TRBD1. The germline CDR1 and CDR2 sequences are MNHEY and SMNVEV (reference sequence). The V segment lost 6 bases and the J segment 0 bases; nucleotides outside the gene matches: 8. This CDR3 is 15 amino acids long. The CDR3 spells CASSLTGDNSYEQYF. The CDR3 DNA reads TGTGCCAGCAGCCTCACAGGGGACAACTCCTACGAGCAGTACTTC.

The chain is built from TRBV9 and TRBJ2-7; TRBD2 agrees at 8 bases. Trimming took 0 bases from V and 6 from J; bases not matched to a gene: 8. The CDR3 is 15 amino acids. Germline assignment: CDR1 SGDLS and CDR2 YYNGEE. Written as DNA, the CDR3 is TGTGCCAGCAGCGTAGCCGGGGGACTAGGTGGCGAGCAGTACTTC. Amino acids: CASSVAGGLGGEQYF.

This clone was found once. This CDR3 fails to terminate in the conserved phenylalanine or tryptophan, so it likely reflects a read error. The chain links TRBV5-4 to TRBJ1-2; 8 bases align to TRBD1. The CDR3 is 16 residues long. Looked up from germline, CDR1 is SGHNT and CDR2 is YYREEE (reference sequence). V dropped 2 bases and J dropped 7; count of bases not matched to a gene: 13. CDR3 DNA: TGTGCCAGCAGCTTAGGACAGGGACCGTCTGGGGCTGGCTACACCTCC. It yields the protein CASSLGQGPSGAGYTS.

CDR3 DNA: TGTGCCAGCAGTACTACGGGACAGATTGGGACTGAAGCTTTCTTT. It encodes CASSTTGQIGTEAFF. The chain uses TRBV6-6 and TRBJ1-1, with 7 nucleotides matching TRBD1. The CDR3 spans 15 residues. After removal of 5 bases from V and 5 bases from J, the junction contained 11 bases not matched to a gene. Germline-derived CDR1 and CDR2 are MNHNY and SVGAGI (reference sequence).

The gene calls are TRBV19 and TRBJ1-2; 8 bases agree with TRBD1. This CDR3 spans 13 amino acids. The trim removed 7 bases at V and 3 bases at J, leaving 4 bases unmatched. Germline lookup yields CDR1 LNHDA and CDR2 SQIVND (reference sequence). CDR3 nucleotides: TGTGCCAGTACCTCGACAGGGGACTATGGCTACACCTTC. Protein: CASTSTGDYGYTF.

The chain has TRBV5-1 and TRBJ2-1; TRBD2 aligns across 10 bases. The CDR3 is 15 amino acids. V shed 4 bases, J shed 5 bases, and the junction held 6 bases outside the gene matches. Germline CDR1 and CDR2: SGHRS and YFSETQ. CDR3 nucleotides: TGCGCCAGCAGCCTTCTAGCGGGAGCGGACAATGAGCAGTTCTTC. Amino acid sequence: CASSLLAGADNEQFF.

The gene calls are TRBV21-1 and TRBJ2-7; the table's D gene call, TRBD2, was not cross checked with the DNA. TRBV21-1 is described as a pseudogene. The CDR3 totals 15 residues. DNA for the CDR3: TGTGCCAGCGGCGGATGGGGCGGGGGTTTCTACGAGCAGTACTTC. Translation: CASGGWGGGFYEQYF.

The chain carries TRBV27 and TRBJ2-5, with D tentatively TRBD1 (7 bases). The tail of the sequence fits TRBJ2-7 better, so the J call may be wrong. Germline CDR1 reads MNHEY; CDR2 reads SMNVEV (reference sequence). The CDR3 consists of 13 residues. CDR3 protein: CASSGGTAYEQYF. Here the CDR3 DNA reads TGTGCCAGCAGTGGGGGGACAGCCTACGAGCAGTACTTC.

V usage is TRBV29-1 and J usage is TRBJ2-1; TRBD1 matches at 8 bases. CDR1 and CDR2 (germline): SQVTM, ANQGSEA. The CDR3 length is 15 residues. Trimming took 0 bases from V and 8 from J; bases not matched to a gene: 9. The DNA for the CDR3 is TGCAGCGTTGAAGATTTCGGGCAGGGGGCGGATGAGCAGTTCTTC. The encoded protein is CSVEDFGQGADEQFF.

The chain is built from TRBV7-2 and TRBJ1-4; 8 bases match TRBD1. Trimming at V came to 5 bases and at J to 3 bases, leaving 11 bases not matched to a gene. CDR1 and CDR2 (germline): SGHTA, FQGNSA. This CDR3 region has 17 residues. The CDR3 is CASSPANQGAANEKLFF. The CDR3 DNA follows: TGTGCCAGCAGCCCCGCAAACCAGGGGGCGGCTAATGAAAAACTGTTTTTT.

CDR3 DNA sequence: TGTGCCACCAGCAGAAACCGGGACAGGGGTTACTACACCTTC. Its protein is CATSRNRDRGYYTF. The gene calls are TRBV15 and TRBJ1-2, with 10 bases identical to TRBD1. V lost 2 bases to trimming and J lost 10 bases; unmatched junction nucleotides: 7. This CDR3 contains 14 residues. The V gene's germline CDR1 is LNHNV and CDR2 YYDKDF (reference sequence).

The count of this clone is one. The chain joins TRBV5-1 to TRBJ2-2; D might be TRBD2 (5 bases). The CDR3 spans 14 residues. Germline lookup yields CDR1 SGHRS and CDR2 YFSETQ. The V end was cut by 4 bases, the J end by 7 bases, with 14 bases between. CDR3 residues: CASSPDPLGGELFF. Here the CDR3 DNA reads TGCGCCAGCAGCCCAGACCCACTAGGCGGGGAGCTGTTTTTT.

The chain combines TRBV4-3 with TRBJ1-5, with no clear D. Germline CDR1 LGHNA, CDR2 YSLEER. CDR3 size: 16 residues. V dropped 0 bases and J dropped 3 bases, with 12 bases sitting between them. CDR3 residues: CASSQEVGGNNQPQHF. CDR3 coding DNA: TGCGCCAGCAGCCAAGAGGTCGGAGGTAACAATCAGCCCCAGCATTTT.

This clone was counted between two and nine times. This sequence joins TRBV6-1 and TRBJ2-1; TRBD2 matches 10 bases. The germline V gene has CDR1 MNHNS and CDR2 SASEGT. J gave up 3 bases and V 8 bases, and 4 bases lay outside the gene matches. The CDR3 runs 14 residues. DNA of the CDR3: TGTGCCAGCGAAGGACTAGCGGACTACAATGAGCAGTTCTTC. Amino acids: CASEGLADYNEQFF.

On this clone: Other DNA sequences in the same sample also yield this CDR3. The J gene is TRBJ2-3, the V gene TRBV6-1; TRBD2 matches at 9 bases. Germline CDR1 MNHNS, CDR2 SASEGT. The CDR3 is 14 residues long. With V trimmed by 4 bases and J by 1 base, 0 bases remained unmatched. The CDR3 loop is CASSGGGGTDTQYF. The CDR3 nucleotides read TGTGCCAGCAGTGGCGGGGGGGGCACAGATACGCAGTATTTT.

The J gene is TRBJ2-5, the V gene TRBV9, with 9 nucleotides matching TRBD2. The CDR3 is 15 amino acids. Germline V gives CDR1 SGDLS, CDR2 YYNGEE. V lost 4 bases, J lost 5 bases, and 9 bases stayed unmatched. Here the CDR3 DNA reads TGTGCCAGCAGCATAGCAACGGCGGGGGGGGAGACCCAGTACTTC. This sequence encodes CASSIATAGGETQYF.

The chain combines TRBV27 with TRBJ1-6; 8 bases match TRBD1. There are 15 residues in the CDR3. CDR1 MNHEY and CDR2 SMNVEV come from the germline V gene (reference sequence). The J segment lost 7 bases and the V segment lost 5 bases, leaving 7 bases of the junction unmatched. CDR3 residues: CASSATWTGNSPLHF. The CDR3 region has the DNA TGTGCCAGCAGTGCCACATGGACAGGGAATTCACCCCTCCACTTT.

The rearrangement links TRBV6-1 to TRBJ1-5; 9 bases map to TRBD1. V lost 4 bases to trimming and J lost 7 bases; unmatched junction nucleotides: 8. There are 15 residues in the CDR3. Germline V gene lookup returns CDR1 MNHNS and CDR2 SASEGT. The CDR3 bases are TGTGCCAGCAGTGGACAGGGGGTTTCCGGCCAGCCCCAGCATTTT. This codes for CASSGQGVSGQPQHF.

A word on this clone: The junction and the germline gene differ at one end; a read error may be behind it. V is TRBV11-2 and J is TRBJ1-2; the D gene is possibly TRBD1 (6 bases). The CDR3 spans 12 residues. Germline loops: CDR1 SGHAT, CDR2 FQNNGV. CDR3 sequence reads: CASSLLIGQSYF. In DNA, the CDR3 is TGTGCCAGCAGCCTTCTTATAGGACAGTCCTACTTC.

The chain recombines TRBV29-1 with TRBJ1-2, with TRBD1 identical over 7 bases. The germline V gene has CDR1 SQVTM and CDR2 ANQGSEA. The CDR3 runs 13 residues. V was clipped by 5 bases and J by 3 bases; unmatched bases: 6. The CDR3 protein is CSVPDRDDYGYTF. CDR3 in DNA: TGCAGCGTTCCCGACAGGGACGACTATGGCTACACCTTC.

The V and J genes are TRBV5-1 and TRBJ2-1, with D maybe TRBD2 (6 bases). This CDR3 region has 14 residues. The germline CDR1 and CDR2 sequences are SGHRS and YFSETQ. V gave up 1 base and J gave up 6 bases, with 11 bases separating them. The CDR3 nucleotides are TGCGCCAGCAGCTTGAGGGAGGTCGGCAATGAGCAGTTCTTC. Translation: CASSLREVGNEQFF.

The rearrangement links TRBV7-2 to TRBJ2-1; D is undetermined. Trimming stripped 6 bases from V and 4 bases from J, with 13 bases between. Germline-derived CDR1 and CDR2 are SGHTA and FQGNSA. CDR3 length: 14 amino acids. The CDR3, as DNA: TGTGCCAGCAGAGGAATTAGCTCGTACAATGAGCAGTTCTTC. Its translation is CASRGISSYNEQFF. Based on the CDR3 plus reference TRBV7-2 and TRBJ2-1, the full variable domain is GAGVSQSPSNKVTEKGKDVELRCDPISGHTALYWYRQSLGQGLEFLIYFQGNSAPDKSGLPSDRFSAERTGGSVSTLTIQRTQQEDSAVYLCASRGISSYNEQFFGPGTRLTVL.

The gene calls are TRBV18 and TRBJ2-2, with unresolved D. Germline V lookup: CDR1 KGHSH, CDR2 LQKENI. CDR3 length: 13 amino acids. V lost 5 bases and J 5 bases, leaving 9 bases between the germline ends. The CDR3 coding sequence is TGTGCCAGCTCATCAGATTGGACCGGGGAGCTGTTTTTT. This gives the protein CASSSDWTGELFF.